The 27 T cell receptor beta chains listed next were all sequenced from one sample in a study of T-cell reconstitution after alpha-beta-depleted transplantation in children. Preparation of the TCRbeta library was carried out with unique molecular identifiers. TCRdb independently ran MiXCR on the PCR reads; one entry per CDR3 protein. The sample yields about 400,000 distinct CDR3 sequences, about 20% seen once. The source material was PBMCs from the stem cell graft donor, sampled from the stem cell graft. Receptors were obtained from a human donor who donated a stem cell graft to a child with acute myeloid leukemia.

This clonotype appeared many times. CDR3 residues: CSVAQLSFLTEAFF. In DNA form, the CDR3 reads TGCAGCGTTGCGCAGTTATCGTTTTTGACTGAAGCTTTCTTT. The chain links TRBV29-1 to TRBJ1-1; D remains ambiguous. The CDR3 loop spans 14 amino acids. The V gene lost 4 bases and the J gene lost 5 bases, with 17 bases spanning the gap. Germline V gene lookup returns CDR1 SQVTM and CDR2 ANQGSEA.

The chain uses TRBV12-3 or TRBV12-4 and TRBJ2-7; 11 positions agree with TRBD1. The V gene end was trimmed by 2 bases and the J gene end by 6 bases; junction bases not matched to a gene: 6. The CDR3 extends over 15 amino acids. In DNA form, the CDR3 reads TGTGCCAGCAGTTTACGAGGGACAGGGGGACCCGAGCAGTACTTC. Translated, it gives CASSLRGTGGPEQYF.

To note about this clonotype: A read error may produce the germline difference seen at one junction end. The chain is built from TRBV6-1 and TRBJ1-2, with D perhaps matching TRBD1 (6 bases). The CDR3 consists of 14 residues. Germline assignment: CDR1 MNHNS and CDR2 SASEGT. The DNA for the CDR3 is TGTGCCGGCAGTGTACAGGGACCGGGCTATGGCTACACCTTC. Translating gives CAGSVQGPGYGYTF.

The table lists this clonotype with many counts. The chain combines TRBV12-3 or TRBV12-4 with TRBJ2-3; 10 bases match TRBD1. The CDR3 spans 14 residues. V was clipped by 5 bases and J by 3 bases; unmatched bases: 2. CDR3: CASSPGQGTDTQYF. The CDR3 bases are TGTGCCAGCAGTCCGGGACAGGGGACAGATACGCAGTATTTT.

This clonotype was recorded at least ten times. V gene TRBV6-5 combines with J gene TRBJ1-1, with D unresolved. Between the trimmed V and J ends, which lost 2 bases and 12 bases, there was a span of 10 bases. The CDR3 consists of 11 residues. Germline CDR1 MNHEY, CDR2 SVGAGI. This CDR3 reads CASSYLRQTFF. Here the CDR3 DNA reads TGTGCCAGCAGTTACCTTCGGCAGACTTTCTTT.

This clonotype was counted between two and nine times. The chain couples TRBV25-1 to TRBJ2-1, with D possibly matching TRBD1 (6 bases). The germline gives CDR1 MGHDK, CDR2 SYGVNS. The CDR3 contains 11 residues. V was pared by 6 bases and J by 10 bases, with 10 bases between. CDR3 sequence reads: CASRFGGEQFF. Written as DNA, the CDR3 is TGTGCCAGCAGGTTTGGGGGCGAGCAGTTCTTC.

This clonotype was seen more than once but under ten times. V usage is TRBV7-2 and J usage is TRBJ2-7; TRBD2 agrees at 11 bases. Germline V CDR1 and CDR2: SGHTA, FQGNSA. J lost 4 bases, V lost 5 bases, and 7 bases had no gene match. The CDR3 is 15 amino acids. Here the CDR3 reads CASSLSGTSGYEQYF. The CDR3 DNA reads TGTGCCAGCAGCCTTTCCGGGACTAGCGGTTACGAGCAGTACTTC.

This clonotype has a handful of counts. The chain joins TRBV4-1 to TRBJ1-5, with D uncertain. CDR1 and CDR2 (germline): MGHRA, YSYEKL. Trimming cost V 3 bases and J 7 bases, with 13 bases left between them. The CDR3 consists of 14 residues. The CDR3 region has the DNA TGCGCCAGCAGCCAGGGAGGTCCCCCGCAGCCCCAGCATTTT. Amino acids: CASSQGGPPQPQHF.

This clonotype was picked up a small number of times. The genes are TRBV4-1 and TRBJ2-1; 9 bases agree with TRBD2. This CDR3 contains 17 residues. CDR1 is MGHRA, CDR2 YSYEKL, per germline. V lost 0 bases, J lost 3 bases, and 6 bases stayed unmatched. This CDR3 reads CASSQEPVAGVYNEQFF. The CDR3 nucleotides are TGCGCCAGCAGCCAAGAACCGGTAGCGGGAGTCTACAATGAGCAGTTCTTC.

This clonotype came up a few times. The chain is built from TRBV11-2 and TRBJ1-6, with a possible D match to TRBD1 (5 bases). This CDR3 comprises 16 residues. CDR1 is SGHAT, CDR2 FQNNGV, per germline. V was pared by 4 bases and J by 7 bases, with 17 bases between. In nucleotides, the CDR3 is TGTGCCAGCAGCTGGGGGTTAGCTTATGGGAATTCACCCCTCCACTTT. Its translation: CASSWGLAYGNSPLHF.

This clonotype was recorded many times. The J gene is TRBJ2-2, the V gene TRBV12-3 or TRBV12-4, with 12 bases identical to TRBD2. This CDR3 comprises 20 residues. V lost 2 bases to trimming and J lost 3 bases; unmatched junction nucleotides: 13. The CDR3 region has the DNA TGTGCCAGCAGTTTAATCGGTTTACTAGCGGGAGGTTTGGACACCGGGGAGCTGTTTTTT. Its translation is CASSLIGLLAGGLDTGELFF.

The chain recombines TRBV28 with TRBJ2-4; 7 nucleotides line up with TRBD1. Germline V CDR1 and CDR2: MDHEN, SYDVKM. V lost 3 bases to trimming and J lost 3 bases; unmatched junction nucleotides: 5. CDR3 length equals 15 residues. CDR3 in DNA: TGTGCCAGCAGTTTCCGAACAGGGGTCAAAAACATTCAGTACTTC. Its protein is CASSFRTGVKNIQYF.

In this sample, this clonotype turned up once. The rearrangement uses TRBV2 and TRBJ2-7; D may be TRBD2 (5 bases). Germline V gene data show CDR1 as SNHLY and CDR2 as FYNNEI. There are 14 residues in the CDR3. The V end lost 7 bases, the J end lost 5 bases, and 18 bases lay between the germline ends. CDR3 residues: CASNWDSVVDEQYF. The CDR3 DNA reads TGTGCCAGCAATTGGGATAGCGTAGTGGACGAGCAGTACTTC.

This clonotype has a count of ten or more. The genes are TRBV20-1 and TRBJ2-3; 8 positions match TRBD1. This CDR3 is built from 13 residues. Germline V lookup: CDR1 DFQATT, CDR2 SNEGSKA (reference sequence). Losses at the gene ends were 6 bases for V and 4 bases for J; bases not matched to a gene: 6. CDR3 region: CSARDRQADTQYF. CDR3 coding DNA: TGCAGTGCGCGGGACAGGCAGGCAGATACGCAGTATTTT.

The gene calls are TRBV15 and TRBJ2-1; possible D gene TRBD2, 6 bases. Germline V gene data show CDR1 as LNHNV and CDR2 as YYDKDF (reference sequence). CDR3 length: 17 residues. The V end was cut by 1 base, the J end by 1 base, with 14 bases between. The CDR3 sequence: CATSRVIRDSSYNEQFF. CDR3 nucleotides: TGTGCCACCAGCAGAGTTATACGGGACTCATCCTACAATGAGCAGTTCTTC.

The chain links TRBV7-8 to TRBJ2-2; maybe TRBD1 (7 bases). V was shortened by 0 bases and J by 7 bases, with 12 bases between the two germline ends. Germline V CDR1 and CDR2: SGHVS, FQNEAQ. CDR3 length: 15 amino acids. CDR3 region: CASSLAYRGGGELFF. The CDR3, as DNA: TGTGCCAGCAGCTTAGCATACAGGGGAGGCGGGGAGCTGTTTTTT.

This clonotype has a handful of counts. The chain's CDR3 is CASSPLGTGNSYEQYF. The CDR3 coding sequence is TGTGCCAGCAGTCCCCTTGGGACAGGGAATTCCTACGAGCAGTACTTC. The chain joins TRBV12-3 or TRBV12-4 to TRBJ2-7, with TRBD1 identical over 9 bases. The CDR3 length is 16 residues. V trimming: 5 bases; J trimming: 1 base; junction bases outside the gene matches: 9.

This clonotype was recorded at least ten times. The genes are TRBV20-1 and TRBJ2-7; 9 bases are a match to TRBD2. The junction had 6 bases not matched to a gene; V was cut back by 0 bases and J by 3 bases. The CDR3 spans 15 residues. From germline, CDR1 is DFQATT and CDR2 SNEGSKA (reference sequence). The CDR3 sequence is CSARDPRTSDYEQYF. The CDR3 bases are TGCAGTGCTAGAGATCCCCGGACTAGCGACTACGAGCAGTACTTC.

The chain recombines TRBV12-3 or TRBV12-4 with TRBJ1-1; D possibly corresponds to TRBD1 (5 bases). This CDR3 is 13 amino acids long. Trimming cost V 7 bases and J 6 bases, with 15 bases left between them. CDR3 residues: CASTAGGWAEAFF. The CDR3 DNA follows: TGTGCCAGCACCGCTGGGGGGTGGGCTGAAGCTTTCTTT.

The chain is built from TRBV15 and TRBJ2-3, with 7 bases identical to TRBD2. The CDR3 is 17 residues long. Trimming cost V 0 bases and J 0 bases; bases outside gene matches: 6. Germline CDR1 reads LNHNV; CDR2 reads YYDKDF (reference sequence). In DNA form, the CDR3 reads TGTGCCACCAGCAGAGATGGGCGGGGGAGGAGCACAGATACGCAGTATTTT. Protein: CATSRDGRGRSTDTQYF.

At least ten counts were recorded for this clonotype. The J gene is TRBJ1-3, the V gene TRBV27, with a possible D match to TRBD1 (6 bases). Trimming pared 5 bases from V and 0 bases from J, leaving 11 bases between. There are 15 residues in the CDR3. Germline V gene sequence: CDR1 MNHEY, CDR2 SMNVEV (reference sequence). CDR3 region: CASSPWTDSGNTIYF. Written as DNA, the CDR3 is TGTGCCAGCAGTCCCTGGACAGACTCTGGAAACACCATATATTTT.

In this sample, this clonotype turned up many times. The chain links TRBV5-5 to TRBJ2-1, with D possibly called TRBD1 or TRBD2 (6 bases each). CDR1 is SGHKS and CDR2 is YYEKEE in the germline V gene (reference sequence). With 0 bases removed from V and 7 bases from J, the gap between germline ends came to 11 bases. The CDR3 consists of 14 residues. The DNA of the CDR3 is TGTGCCAGCAGCTTGGAGGTAGGGGGGAATGAGCAGTTCTTC. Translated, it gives CASSLEVGGNEQFF.

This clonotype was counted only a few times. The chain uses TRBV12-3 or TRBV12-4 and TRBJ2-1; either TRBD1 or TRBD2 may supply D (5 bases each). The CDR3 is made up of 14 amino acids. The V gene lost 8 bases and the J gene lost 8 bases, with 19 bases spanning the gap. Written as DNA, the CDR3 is TGTGCCAGCCGGTTCGGGGCCTCTAGGGATGAGCAGTTCTTC. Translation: CASRFGASRDEQFF.

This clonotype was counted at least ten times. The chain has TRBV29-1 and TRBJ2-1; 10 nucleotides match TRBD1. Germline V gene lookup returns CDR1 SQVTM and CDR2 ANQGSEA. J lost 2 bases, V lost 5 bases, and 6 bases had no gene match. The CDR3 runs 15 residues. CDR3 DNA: TGCAGCGTTAGGGAAGGACAGGGGGCCTACAATGAGCAGTTCTTC. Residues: CSVREGQGAYNEQFF.

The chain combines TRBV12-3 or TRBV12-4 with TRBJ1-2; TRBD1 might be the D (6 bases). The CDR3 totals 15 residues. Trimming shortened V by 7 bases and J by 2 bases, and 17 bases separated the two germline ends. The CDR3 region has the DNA TGTGCCAGCACCGAAAAGGGGGTCCCCAACTATGGCTACACCTTC. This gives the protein CASTEKGVPNYGYTF.

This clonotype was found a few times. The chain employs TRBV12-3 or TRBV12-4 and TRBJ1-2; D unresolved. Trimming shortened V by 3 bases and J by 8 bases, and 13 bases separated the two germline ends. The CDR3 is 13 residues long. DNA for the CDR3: TGTGCCAGCAGTTTTTCCAGACATCAGGGCTACACCTTC. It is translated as CASSFSRHQGYTF.

CDR3 in DNA: TGTGCCAGCAGTCCCCGAGTTCAAGGCTACGAGCAGTACTTC. It translates to CASSPRVQGYEQYF. This chain joins TRBV12-3 or TRBV12-4 and TRBJ2-7; D ambiguous. V was trimmed by 5 bases and J by 3 bases, leaving 14 bases between them. The CDR3 is 14 amino acids.